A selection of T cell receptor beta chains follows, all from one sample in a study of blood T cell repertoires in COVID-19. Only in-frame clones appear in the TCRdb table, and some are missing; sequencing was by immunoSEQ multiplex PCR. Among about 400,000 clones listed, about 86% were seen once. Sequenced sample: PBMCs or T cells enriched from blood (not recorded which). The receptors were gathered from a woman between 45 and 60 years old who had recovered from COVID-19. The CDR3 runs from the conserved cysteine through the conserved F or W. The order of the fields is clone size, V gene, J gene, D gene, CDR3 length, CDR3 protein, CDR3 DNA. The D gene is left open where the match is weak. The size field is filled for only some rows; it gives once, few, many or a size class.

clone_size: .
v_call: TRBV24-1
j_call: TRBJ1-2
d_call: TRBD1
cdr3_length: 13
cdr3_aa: CATGGQGGIGYTF
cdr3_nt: TGTGCCACCGGGGGACAGGGGGGCATTGGCTACACCTTC

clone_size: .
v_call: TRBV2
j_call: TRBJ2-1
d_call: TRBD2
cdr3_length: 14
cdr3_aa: CASSGASGENEQFF
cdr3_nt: TGTGCCAGCAGTGGCGCTAGCGGGGAAAATGAGCAGTTCTTC

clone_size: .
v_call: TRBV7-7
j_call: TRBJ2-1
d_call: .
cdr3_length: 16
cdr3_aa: CASSLADISEWNEQFF
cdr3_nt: TGTGCTAGCAGCTTAGCGGACATTTCTGAGTGGAATGAGCAGTTCTTC

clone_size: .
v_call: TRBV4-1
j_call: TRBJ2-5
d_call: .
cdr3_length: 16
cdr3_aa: CASSQTAQGRGETQYF
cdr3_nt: TGCGCCAGCAGCCAAACAGCACAGGGACGAGGCGAGACCCAGTACTTC

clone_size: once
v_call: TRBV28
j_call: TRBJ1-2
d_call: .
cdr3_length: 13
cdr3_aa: CASSFTENYGYTF
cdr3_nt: TGTGCCAGCAGTTTCACAGAAAACTATGGCTACACCTTC

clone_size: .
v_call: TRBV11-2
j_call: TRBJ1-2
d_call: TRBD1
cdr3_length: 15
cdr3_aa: CASSSQGGVGYGYTF
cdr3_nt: TGTGCCAGCAGCTCGCAGGGGGGTGTGGGCTATGGCTACACCTTC

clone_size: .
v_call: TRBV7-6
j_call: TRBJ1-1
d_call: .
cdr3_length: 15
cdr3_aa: CASSLQGMLNTEAFF
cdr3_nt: TGTGCCAGCAGCTTACAGGGGATGCTGAACACTGAAGCTTTCTTT

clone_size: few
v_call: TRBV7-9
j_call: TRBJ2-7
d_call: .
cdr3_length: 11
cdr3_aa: CASSFTGEQYF
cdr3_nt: TGTGCCAGCAGCTTTACGGGGGAGCAGTACTTC

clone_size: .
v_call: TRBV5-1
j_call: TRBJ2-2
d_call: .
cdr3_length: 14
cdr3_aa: CASSLTGNTGELFF
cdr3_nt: TGCGCCAGCAGCTTGACAGGGAACACCGGGGAGCTGTTTTTT

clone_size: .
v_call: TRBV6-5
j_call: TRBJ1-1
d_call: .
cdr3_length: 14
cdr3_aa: CASSYAGLNTEAFF
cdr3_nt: TGTGCCAGCAGTTACGCCGGTTTGAACACTGAAGCTTTCTTT

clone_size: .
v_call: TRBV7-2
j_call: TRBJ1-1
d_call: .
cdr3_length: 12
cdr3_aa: CASSLDVSEAFF
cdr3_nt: TGTGCCAGCAGCTTAGATGTGTCAGAAGCTTTCTTT

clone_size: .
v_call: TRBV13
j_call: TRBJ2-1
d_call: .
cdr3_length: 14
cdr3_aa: CASSLGGNSGEQFF
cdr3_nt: TGTGCCAGCAGCTTAGGCGGTAATAGCGGTGAGCAGTTCTTC

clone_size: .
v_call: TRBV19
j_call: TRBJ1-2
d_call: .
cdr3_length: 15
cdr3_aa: CASSTGQLSNYGYTF
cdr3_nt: TGTGCCAGTAGTACCGGACAGCTCTCTAACTATGGCTACACCTTC

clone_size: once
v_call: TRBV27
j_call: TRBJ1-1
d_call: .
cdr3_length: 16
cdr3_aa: CASTLYSDRSNTEAFF
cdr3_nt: TGTGCCAGCACCCTATATTCGGACAGATCGAACACTGAAGCTTTCTTT

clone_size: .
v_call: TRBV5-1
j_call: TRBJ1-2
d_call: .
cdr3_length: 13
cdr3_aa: CASSSSMLDGYTF
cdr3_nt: TGCGCCAGCAGCTCTAGTATGCTGGATGGCTACACCTTC

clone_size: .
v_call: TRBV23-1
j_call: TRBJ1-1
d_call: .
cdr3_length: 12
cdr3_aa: CASPLGYTEAFF
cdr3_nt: TGCGCCAGCCCCCTCGGTTACACTGAAGCTTTCTTT

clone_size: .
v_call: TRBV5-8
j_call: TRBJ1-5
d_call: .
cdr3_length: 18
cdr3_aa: CASSDRQYQVLGNQPQHF
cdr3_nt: TGTGCCAGCAGCGACCGACAATATCAAGTGCTGGGCAATCAGCCCCAGCATTTT

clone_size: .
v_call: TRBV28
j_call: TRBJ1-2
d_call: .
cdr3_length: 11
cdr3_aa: CASSLGRGYTF
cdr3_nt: TGTGCCAGCAGTTTGGGGCGAGGCTACACCTTC

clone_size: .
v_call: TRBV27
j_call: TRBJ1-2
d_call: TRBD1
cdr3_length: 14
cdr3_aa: CASSKDRANYGYTF
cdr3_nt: TGTGCCAGCAGTAAAGACAGGGCAAACTATGGCTACACCTTC

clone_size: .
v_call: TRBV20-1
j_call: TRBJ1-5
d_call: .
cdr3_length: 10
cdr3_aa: CSAPEQPQHF
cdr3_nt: TGCAGTGCTCCCGAGCAGCCCCAGCATTTT

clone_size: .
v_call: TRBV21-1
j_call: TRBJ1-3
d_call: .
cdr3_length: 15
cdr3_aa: CASLLWGGSGNTIYF
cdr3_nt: TGTGCCAGCCTTTTGTGGGGGGGCTCTGGAAACACCATATATTTT

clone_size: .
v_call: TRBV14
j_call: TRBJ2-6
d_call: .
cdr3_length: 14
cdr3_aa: CASSQGQGANVLTF
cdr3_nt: TGTGCCAGCAGCCAAGGACAAGGGGCCAACGTCCTGACTTTC

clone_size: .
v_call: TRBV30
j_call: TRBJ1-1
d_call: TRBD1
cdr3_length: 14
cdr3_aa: CAWTPDRGFAEAFF
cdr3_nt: TGTGCCTGGACCCCTGACAGGGGGTTCGCTGAAGCTTTCTTT

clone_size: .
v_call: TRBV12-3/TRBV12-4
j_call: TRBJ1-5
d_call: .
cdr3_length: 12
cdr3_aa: CASSLQDQPQHF
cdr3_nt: TGTGCCAGCAGTTTGCAGGATCAGCCCCAGCATTTT

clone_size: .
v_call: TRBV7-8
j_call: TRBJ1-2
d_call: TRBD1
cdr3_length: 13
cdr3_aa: CASSFRQGYGYTF
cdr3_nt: TGTGCCAGCAGCTTTCGACAGGGCTATGGCTACACCTTC

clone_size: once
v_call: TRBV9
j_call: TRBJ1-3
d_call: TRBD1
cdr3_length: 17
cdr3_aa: CASSVSGTGVRANTIYF
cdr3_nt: TGTGCCAGCAGCGTATCTGGGACAGGAGTTCGAGCGAACACCATATATTTT

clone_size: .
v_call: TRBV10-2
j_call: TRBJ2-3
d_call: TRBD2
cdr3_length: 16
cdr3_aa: CATRPSAGGPADTQYF
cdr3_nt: TGCGCCACCCGGCCCAGTGCGGGGGGGCCGGCAGATACGCAGTATTTT

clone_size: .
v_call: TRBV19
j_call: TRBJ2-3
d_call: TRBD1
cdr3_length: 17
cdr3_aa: CASSIALGDRIQGTQYF
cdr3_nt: TGTGCCAGTAGTATAGCACTTGGGGACAGAATTCAGGGGACGCAGTATTTT

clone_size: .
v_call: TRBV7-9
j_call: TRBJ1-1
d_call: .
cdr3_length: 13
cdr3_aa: CASSTEMEAEAFF
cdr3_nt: TGTGCCAGCAGCACCGAAATGGAGGCTGAAGCTTTCTTT

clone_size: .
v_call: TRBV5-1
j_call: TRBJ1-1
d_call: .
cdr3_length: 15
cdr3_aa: CASSGDGTTNTEAFF
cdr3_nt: TGCGCCAGCAGCGGGGACGGGACAACGAACACTGAAGCTTTCTTT

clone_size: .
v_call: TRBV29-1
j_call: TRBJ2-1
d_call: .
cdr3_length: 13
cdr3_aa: CSVEGRAVNEQFF
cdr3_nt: TGCAGCGTTGAAGGCAGGGCGGTCAATGAGCAGTTCTTC

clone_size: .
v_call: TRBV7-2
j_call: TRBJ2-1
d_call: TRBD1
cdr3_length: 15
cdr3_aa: CASSAGTGVWNEQFF
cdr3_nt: TGTGCCAGCAGCGCCGGGACAGGCGTATGGAATGAGCAGTTCTTC

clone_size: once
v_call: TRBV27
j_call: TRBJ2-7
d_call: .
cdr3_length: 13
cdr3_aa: CASSLSSAYEQYF
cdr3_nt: TGTGCCAGCAGCTTATCGTCGGCCTACGAGCAGTACTTC

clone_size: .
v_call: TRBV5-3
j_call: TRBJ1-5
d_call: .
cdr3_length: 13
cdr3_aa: CARSWLESQPQHF
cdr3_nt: TGTGCCAGAAGCTGGTTAGAGTCTCAGCCCCAGCATTTT

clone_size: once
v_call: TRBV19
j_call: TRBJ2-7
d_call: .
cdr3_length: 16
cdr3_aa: CASSTGQVRGLNEQYF
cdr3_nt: TGTGCCAGTAGTACCGGACAGGTGCGGGGTCTAAACGAGCAGTACTTC

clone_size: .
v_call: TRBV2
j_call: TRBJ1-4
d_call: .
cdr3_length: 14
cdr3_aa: CASVSPEVGEKLFF
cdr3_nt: TGTGCCAGCGTTTCCCCTGAGGTCGGTGAAAAACTGTTTTTT

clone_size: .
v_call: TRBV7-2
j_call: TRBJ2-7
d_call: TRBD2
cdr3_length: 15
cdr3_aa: CASSLGVRGGYEQYF
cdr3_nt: TGTGCCAGCAGCTTAGGGGTGCGGGGGGGCTACGAGCAGTACTTC

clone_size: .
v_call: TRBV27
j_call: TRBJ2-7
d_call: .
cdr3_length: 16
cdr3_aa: CASSLSMGGGVYEQYF
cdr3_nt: TGTGCCAGCAGTTTATCGATGGGAGGGGGAGTATACGAGCAGTACTTC

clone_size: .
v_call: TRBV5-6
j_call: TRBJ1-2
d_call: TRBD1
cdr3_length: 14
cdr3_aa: CASSSRGYMGGYTF
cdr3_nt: TGTGCCAGCAGCTCCAGGGGGTATATGGGTGGCTACACCTTC

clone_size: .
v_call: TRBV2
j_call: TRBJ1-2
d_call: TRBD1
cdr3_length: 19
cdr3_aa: CASKTFPGQGPAIDYGYTF
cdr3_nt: TGTGCCAGCAAAACATTCCCGGGACAGGGGCCCGCGATTGACTATGGCTACACCTTC

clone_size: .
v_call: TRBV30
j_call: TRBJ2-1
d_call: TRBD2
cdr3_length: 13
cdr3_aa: CAWSGLAGREQFF
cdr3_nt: TGTGCCTGGAGTGGACTAGCGGGAAGAGAGCAGTTCTTC

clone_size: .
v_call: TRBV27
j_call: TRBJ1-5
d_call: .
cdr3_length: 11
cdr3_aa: CASSSQRAQHF
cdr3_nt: TGTGCCAGCAGTTCCCAACGGGCCCAGCATTTT

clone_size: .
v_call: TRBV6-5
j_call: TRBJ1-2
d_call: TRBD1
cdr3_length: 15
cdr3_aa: CASPYRGTGSDGYTF
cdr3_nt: TGTGCCAGTCCTTATAGGGGGACAGGGTCCGATGGCTACACCTTC

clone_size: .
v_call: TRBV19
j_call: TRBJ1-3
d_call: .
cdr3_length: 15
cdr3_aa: CASSIQQGSGNTIYF
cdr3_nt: TGTGCCAGTAGTATCCAACAGGGCTCTGGAAACACCATATATTTT

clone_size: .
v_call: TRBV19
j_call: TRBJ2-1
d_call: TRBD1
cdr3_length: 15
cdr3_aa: CASRGQGAVYNEQFF
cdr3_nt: TGTGCCAGTAGGGGACAGGGGGCCGTATACAATGAGCAGTTCTTC

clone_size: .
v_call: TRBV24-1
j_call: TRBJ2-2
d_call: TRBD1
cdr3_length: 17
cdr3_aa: CATSDPTGAGNTGELFF
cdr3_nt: TGTGCCACCAGTGACCCCACAGGGGCCGGGAACACCGGGGAGCTGTTTTTT

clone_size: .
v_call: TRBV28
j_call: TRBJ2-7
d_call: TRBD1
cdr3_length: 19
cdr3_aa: CASSFGPFTTQGIGNEQYF
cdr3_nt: TGTGCCAGCAGTTTTGGGCCGTTCACCACACAGGGGATTGGGAACGAGCAGTACTTC

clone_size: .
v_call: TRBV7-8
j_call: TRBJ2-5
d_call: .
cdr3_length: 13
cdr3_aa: CASSRGASETQYF
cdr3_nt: TGTGCCAGCAGCCGGGGGGCCTCAGAGACCCAGTACTTC

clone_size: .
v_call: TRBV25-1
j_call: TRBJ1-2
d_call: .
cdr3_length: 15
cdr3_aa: CASSDPSGEWNGYTF
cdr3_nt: TGTGCCAGCAGTGACCCCTCTGGGGAGTGGAATGGCTACACCTTC

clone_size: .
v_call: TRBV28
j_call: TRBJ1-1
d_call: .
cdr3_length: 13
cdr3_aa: CASTQGGHTEAFF
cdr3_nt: TGTGCCAGCACCCAAGGAGGACACACTGAAGCTTTCTTT

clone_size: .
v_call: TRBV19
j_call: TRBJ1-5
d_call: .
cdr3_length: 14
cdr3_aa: CASTQGMSLQPQHF
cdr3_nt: TGTGCCAGTACCCAGGGCATGTCGCTTCAGCCCCAGCATTTT

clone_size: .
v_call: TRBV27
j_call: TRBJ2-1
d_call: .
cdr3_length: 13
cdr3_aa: CASRYQGYNEQFF
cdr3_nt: TGTGCCAGCAGGTATCAGGGGTACAATGAGCAGTTCTTC

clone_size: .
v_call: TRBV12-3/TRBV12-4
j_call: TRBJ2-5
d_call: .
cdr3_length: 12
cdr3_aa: CASSSLWETQYF
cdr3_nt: TGTGCCAGCAGTTCACTGTGGGAGACCCAGTACTTC

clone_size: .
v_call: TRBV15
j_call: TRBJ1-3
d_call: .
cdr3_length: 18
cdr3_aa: CATSTTKEQSFSGNTIYF
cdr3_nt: TGTGCCACCAGCACAACAAAGGAACAGTCGTTCTCTGGAAACACCATATATTTT